Each of the 27 T cell receptor beta chains below was sequenced from the same sample in a study of T cells in Graves' hyperthyroidism and ophthalmopathy. It was RNA transcripts that yielded the amplified TCR beta CDR3 regions. First-round RT-PCR with HTBI primers amplified the TCR CDR3 region. TCRdb called the multiplex PCR reads again in MiXCR, with one record for every CDR3 protein. The sample contains around 620,000 distinct CDR3 sequences, around 42% of which appear only once. Sequencing was performed on peripheral blood or thyroid tissue (not recorded which). These TCRs come from an adult woman with Graves' disease, either hyperthyroidism or ophthalmopathy (not recorded which).

This clonotype was seen a few times. A read error may explain this, as a much larger clone is one base away. The chain links TRBV5-1 to TRBJ1-5, with D possibly being TRBD1 (5 bases). This CDR3 comprises 15 residues. The germline CDR1 and CDR2 sequences are SGHRS and YFSETQ. CDR3 residues: CASSTRQNSNQPQHF. CDR3 DNA sequence: TGTGCCAGCAGCACACGACAGAATAGCAATCAGCCCCAGCATTTT.

This clonotype was counted at least ten times. The chain is built from TRBV13 and TRBJ1-4; weak D call: TRBD1 (6 bases). Trimming took 5 bases from V and 8 from J, leaving 18 bases between them. This CDR3 region has 15 residues. The germline CDR1 and CDR2 sequences are PRHDT and FYEKMQ (reference sequence). This CDR3 reads CASSPHRAKREKLFF. In nucleotides, the CDR3 is TGTGCCAGCAGCCCTCACAGGGCGAAGAGAGAAAAACTGTTTTTT.

The genes are TRBV29-1 and TRBJ2-6; D ambiguous. The CDR3 has 13 amino acids. The germline V gene encodes CDR1 SQVTM and CDR2 ANQGSEA. The germline V and J ends were trimmed by 8 bases and 1 base, with 9 bases remaining between them. The DNA of the CDR3 is TGCAGCTTACCCATATCTGGGGCCAACGTCCTGACTTTC. Translating gives CSLPISGANVLTF.

The rearrangement uses TRBV6-5 and TRBJ1-1; 7 positions match TRBD1. Germline V gene data show CDR1 as MNHEY and CDR2 as SVGAGI. The length of the CDR3 is 15 residues. V lost 5 bases, J lost 2 bases, and 8 bases stayed unmatched. The CDR3 DNA follows: TGTGCCAGCAGTCCCCCCAGGGGGGACAACACTGAAGCTTTCTTT. Its translation is CASSPPRGDNTEAFF.

The table lists this clonotype with many counts. This sequence joins TRBV3-1 and TRBJ1-1, with D perhaps TRBD1 (5 bases). Trimming left V 7 bases short and J 8 bases short, with 11 bases between. Germline V gene sequence: CDR1 LGHDT, CDR2 YNNKEL (reference sequence). This CDR3 comprises 11 residues. In DNA, the CDR3 is TGTGCCAGCAACCAGGGTCGGGAAGCTTTCTTT. The encoded protein is CASNQGREAFF.

The V call is TRBV10-3, the J call TRBJ2-7, with 11 bases matching TRBD1. V dropped 6 bases and J dropped 3; count of bases not matched to a gene: 7. The CDR3 is 15 amino acids. Looked up from germline, CDR1 is ENHRY and CDR2 is SYGVKD. The CDR3 region has the DNA TGTGCCATCAGGCCCGGGACAGGGGGTCGCTACGAGCAGTACTTC. Protein product: CAIRPGTGGRYEQYF.

This clonotype turned up a few times. The chain recombines TRBV4-1 with TRBJ1-2; D gene unclear. V lost 7 bases to trimming and J lost 8 bases, with 20 bases between them. The germline gives CDR1 MGHRA, CDR2 YSYEKL. This CDR3 has 14 amino acids. Here the CDR3 reads CASTPNGRRAGYTF. In DNA form, the CDR3 reads TGCGCCAGCACCCCGAATGGCAGGAGGGCAGGCTACACCTTC.

J is TRBJ1-5 and V is TRBV24-1, with D possibly matching TRBD1 (5 bases). Trimming removed 9 bases from V and 4 bases from J, with 21 bases in between. Germline V gene lookup returns CDR1 KGHDR and CDR2 SFDVKD. The CDR3 totals 16 residues. The CDR3 DNA sequence: TGTGCCACCTCGACTGACAGACACGGTTTTAATCAGCCCCAGCATTTT. Translation: CATSTDRHGFNQPQHF.

This chain joins TRBV12-3 or TRBV12-4 and TRBJ1-6; 7 nucleotides match TRBD1. This CDR3 is 12 amino acids long. The trim removed 5 bases at V and 16 bases at J, leaving 8 bases unmatched. DNA for the CDR3: TGTGCCAGCAGTGGAAACACGGGACAGCTCCACTTT. Amino acids: CASSGNTGQLHF.

This chain joins TRBV11-2 and TRBJ1-6; no clear D. Germline loops: CDR1 SGHAT, CDR2 FQNNGV. CDR3 size: 13 residues. Trimming removed 5 bases from V and 8 bases from J, with 10 bases in between. Here the CDR3 reads CASSPPLDSPLHF. The DNA of the CDR3 is TGTGCCAGCAGCCCCCCCTTAGATTCACCCCTCCACTTT.

Ten or more counts support this clonotype. The chain is built from TRBV5-1 and TRBJ1-1, with TRBD1 as a possible D gene (6 bases). This CDR3 is built from 16 residues. From germline, CDR1 is SGHRS and CDR2 YFSETQ. Trimming removed 2 bases at V and 0 bases at J, with 14 bases between. CDR3 DNA: TGCGCCAGCAGCTTCGGTGACACAGGGTTGAACACTGAAGCTTTCTTT. Translated, it gives CASSFGDTGLNTEAFF.

This clonotype has ten or more counts. The chain couples TRBV7-8 to TRBJ1-1, with 9 bases lining up with TRBD1. CDR1 and CDR2 from the germline V gene are SGHVS and FQNEAQ. The CDR3 runs to 15 residues. Trimming took 5 bases from V and 1 from J; bases not matched to a gene: 5. The CDR3 here is CASSTHRGRNTEAFF. In nucleotides, the CDR3 is TGTGCCAGCAGCACCCACAGGGGGCGGAACACTGAAGCTTTCTTT.

The rearrangement joins TRBV29-1 to TRBJ2-7; D gene uncertain. Germline assignment: CDR1 SQVTM and CDR2 ANQGSEA. The length of the CDR3 is 14 residues. With 8 bases removed from V and 0 bases from J, the gap between germline ends came to 17 bases. The CDR3 DNA reads as TGCAGCAGTTCCCGGCAGGAGAACTCCTACGAGCAGTACTTC. Protein product: CSSSRQENSYEQYF.

Concerning this clonotype: Germline and junction disagree at one end, which may indicate a read error. The V and J genes are TRBV7-9 and TRBJ2-7; 9 positions match TRBD1. The CDR3 length is 17 residues. The V gene's germline CDR1 is SEHNR and CDR2 FQNEAQ (reference sequence). The CDR3 DNA sequence: TGCGCCAGCAGCTATGTGGGGACAGGGCGCTCGGGGTACGAGCAGTACTTC. As protein: CASSYVGTGRSGYEQYF.

Ten or more counts support this clonotype. The chain recombines TRBV7-8 with TRBJ2-2; no definite D call. V dropped 6 bases and J dropped 6 bases, with 8 bases sitting between them. Germline-derived CDR1 and CDR2 are SGHVS and FQNEAQ. The CDR3 has 12 amino acids. The CDR3 nucleotides are TGTGCCAGCAGTCACGTCGCCGGGGAGCTGTTTTTT. It yields the protein CASSHVAGELFF.

This clonotype occurred many times. The genes are TRBV10-3 and TRBJ2-7; D is possibly TRBD2 (6 bases). CDR3 length equals 13 residues. CDR1 is ENHRY and CDR2 is SYGVKD in the germline V gene. V lost 3 bases and J 1 base, leaving 7 bases between the germline ends. The CDR3 region is CAISDGTSYEQYF. CDR3 bases: TGTGCCATCAGTGACGGGACTTCCTACGAGCAGTACTTC.

The chain combines TRBV12-3 or TRBV12-4 with TRBJ2-7; maybe TRBD1 (6 bases). The CDR3 has 14 amino acids. V lost 3 bases, J lost 6 bases, and 15 bases lay in between. In DNA form, the CDR3 reads TGTGCCAGCAGTTTTTCCCAGGGGATGGGCGAGCAGTACTTC. It codes for CASSFSQGMGEQYF.

This chain connects TRBV20-1 to TRBJ1-1; 9 nucleotides match TRBD1. The V segment lost 4 bases and the J segment 3 bases; nucleotides outside the gene matches: 9. Germline V gene sequence: CDR1 DFQATT, CDR2 SNEGSKA (reference sequence). This CDR3 has 15 amino acids. The CDR3: CSATPTGGYYTEAFF. The CDR3 nucleotides read TGCAGTGCTACCCCGACAGGGGGATATTACACTGAAGCTTTCTTT.

The table lists this clonotype with many counts. This chain links TRBV20-1 with TRBJ1-1; D is perhaps TRBD1 (5 bases). Germline CDR1 reads DFQATT; CDR2 reads SNEGSKA (reference sequence). The CDR3 loop spans 14 amino acids. Trimming shortened V by 6 bases and J by 1 base, and 15 bases separated the two germline ends. The CDR3 DNA reads TGCAGTGCCACGCCGGGACGGGCGAACACTGAAGCTTTCTTT. This sequence encodes CSATPGRANTEAFF.

About this clonotype itself: It is unclear where the CDR3 begins or ends on the DNA, so no DNA is shown, and the CDR3 is as TCRdb lists it. This chain uses TRBV11-2 with TRBJ2-5. Germline lookup yields CDR1 SGHAT and CDR2 FQNNGV. 18 amino acids form the CDR3, both terminal residues included. The CDR3 here is CASSFYICSAHEQETQYF.

This clonotype was detected many times. This sequence joins TRBV20-1 and TRBJ2-7; 7 nucleotides line up with TRBD1. Germline CDR1 is DFQATT and CDR2 is SNEGSKA (reference sequence). The CDR3 sequence is 13 residues long. J lost 4 bases, V lost 5 bases, and 8 bases had no gene match. CDR3 sequence reads: CSAPPGTVYEQYF. As DNA, the CDR3 is TGCAGTGCTCCACCCGGGACAGTGTACGAGCAGTACTTC.

The chain uses TRBV9 and TRBJ1-1; D ambiguous. Trimming took 2 bases from V and 7 from J, leaving 12 bases between them. The CDR3 is 13 amino acids. Germline V gives CDR1 SGDLS, CDR2 YYNGEE. CDR3 DNA sequence: TGTGCCAGCAGCGTTGGGCACAATAATGAAGCTTTCTTT. Its protein product is CASSVGHNNEAFF.

In this sample, this clonotype turned up many times. J is TRBJ1-5 and V is TRBV6-1; tentative D call: TRBD1 (6 bases). The CDR3 covers 13 residues. The V gene lost 2 bases and the J gene lost 5 bases, with 7 bases spanning the gap. Per the germline V gene, CDR1 is MNHNS and CDR2 is SASEGT. The CDR3 bases are TGTGCCAGCAGTGAATACAGGGATCAGCCCCAGCATTTT. This sequence encodes CASSEYRDQPQHF.

This clonotype has at least ten counts. CDR3 protein: CASSVVSIPQGTLGYTF. CDR3 nucleotides: TGTGCCAGCAGCGTAGTTTCAATCCCACAGGGTACGCTCGGCTACACCTTC. The rearrangement uses TRBV9 and TRBJ1-2; tentative D call: TRBD1 (6 bases). Germline V gene sequence: CDR1 SGDLS, CDR2 YYNGEE. V shed 0 bases and J shed 8 bases, with 23 bases lying between them. The CDR3 spans 17 residues.

This clonotype has ten or more counts. This sequence joins TRBV20-1 and TRBJ1-5; D is unclear. CDR1 is DFQATT and CDR2 is SNEGSKA in the germline V gene (reference sequence). V lost 7 bases, J lost 0 bases, and 7 bases lay in between. CDR3 length: 12 amino acids. The CDR3 DNA reads TGCAGTGTATCAGATAGCAATCAGCCCCAGCATTTT. Protein: CSVSDSNQPQHF.

Regarding this clonotype: An end of the junction differs from the germline gene, which may be a read error. The rearrangement links TRBV10-2 to TRBJ2-6; possible D gene TRBD1, 6 bases. This CDR3 spans 15 amino acids. Per the germline V gene, CDR1 is WSHSY and CDR2 is SAAADI. DNA for the CDR3: TGCGCCAGCAGTGAGACGTTAGGGGGTTTAGAAACTGAAGCTTTC. Translating it yields CASSETLGGLETEAF.

The J gene is TRBJ1-2, the V gene TRBV9, with D unresolved. The CDR3 spans 14 residues. Germline V lookup: CDR1 SGDLS, CDR2 YYNGEE. The ends were cut back, 3 bases at V and 2 bases at J, with 11 bases in the middle. CDR3 in DNA: TGTGCCAGCAGCGGCTCCAGGCCCAACTATGGCTACACCTTC. Translating gives CASSGSRPNYGYTF.